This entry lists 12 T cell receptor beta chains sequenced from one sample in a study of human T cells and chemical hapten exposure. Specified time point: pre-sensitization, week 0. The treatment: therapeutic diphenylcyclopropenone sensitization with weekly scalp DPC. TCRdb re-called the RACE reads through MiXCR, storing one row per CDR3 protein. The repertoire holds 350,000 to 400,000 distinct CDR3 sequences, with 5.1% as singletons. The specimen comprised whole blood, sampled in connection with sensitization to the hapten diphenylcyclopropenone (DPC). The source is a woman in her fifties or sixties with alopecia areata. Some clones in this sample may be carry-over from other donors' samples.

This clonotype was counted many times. This CDR3 is CAWRQVQETQYF. The CDR3 nucleotides read TGTGCCTGGCGACAGGTTCAAGAGACCCAGTACTTC. V gene TRBV30 combines with J gene TRBJ2-5; D possibly corresponds to TRBD1 (6 bases). Trimming cost V 5 bases and J 2 bases, with 9 bases left between them. This CDR3 region has 12 residues. Germline V CDR1 and CDR2: GTSNPN, SVGIG (reference sequence).

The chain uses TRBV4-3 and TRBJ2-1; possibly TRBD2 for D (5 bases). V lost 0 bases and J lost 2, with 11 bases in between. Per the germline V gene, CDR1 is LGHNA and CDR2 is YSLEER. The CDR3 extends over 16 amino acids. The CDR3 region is CASSQEVRTPYNEQFF. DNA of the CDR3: TGCGCCAGCAGCCAAGAGGTCCGGACTCCCTACAATGAGCAGTTCTTC.

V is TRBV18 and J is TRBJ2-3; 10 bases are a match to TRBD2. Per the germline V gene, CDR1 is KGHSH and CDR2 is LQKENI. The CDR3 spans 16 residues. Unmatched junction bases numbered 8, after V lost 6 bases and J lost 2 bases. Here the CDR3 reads CASSPVSGRPTDTQYF. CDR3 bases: TGTGCCAGCTCTCCCGTTAGCGGGAGGCCCACAGATACGCAGTATTTT.

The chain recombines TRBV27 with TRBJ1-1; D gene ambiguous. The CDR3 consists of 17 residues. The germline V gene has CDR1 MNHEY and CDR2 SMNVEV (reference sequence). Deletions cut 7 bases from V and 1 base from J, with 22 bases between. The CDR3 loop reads CASIPRAPQSSNTEAFF. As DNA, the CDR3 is TGTGCCAGCATCCCCCGGGCCCCACAGTCTTCGAACACTGAAGCTTTCTTT.

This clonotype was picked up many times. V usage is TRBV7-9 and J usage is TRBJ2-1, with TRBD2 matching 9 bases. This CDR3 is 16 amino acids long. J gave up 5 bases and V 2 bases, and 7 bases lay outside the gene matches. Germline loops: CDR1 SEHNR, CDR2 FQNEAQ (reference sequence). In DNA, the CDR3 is TGTGCCAGCAGCTTAAAATGGCGGGAGGGCCACAATGAGCAGTTCTTC. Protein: CASSLKWREGHNEQFF.

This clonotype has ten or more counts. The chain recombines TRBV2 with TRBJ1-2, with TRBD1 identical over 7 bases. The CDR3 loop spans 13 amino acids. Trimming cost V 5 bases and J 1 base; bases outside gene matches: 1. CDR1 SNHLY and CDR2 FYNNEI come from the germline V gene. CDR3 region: CASSRDSNYGYTF. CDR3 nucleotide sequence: TGTGCCAGCAGTCGGGACAGTAACTATGGCTACACCTTC.

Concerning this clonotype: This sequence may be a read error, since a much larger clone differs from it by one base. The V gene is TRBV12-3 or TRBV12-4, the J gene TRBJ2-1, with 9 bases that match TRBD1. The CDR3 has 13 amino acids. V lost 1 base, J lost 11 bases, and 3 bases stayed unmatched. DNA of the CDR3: TGTGCCAGCAGTTTAGGGACAGGGGCTAAGCAGTTCTTC. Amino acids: CASSLGTGAKQFF.

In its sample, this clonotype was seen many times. The CDR3: CASSQALAETYEQYF. The CDR3 DNA is TGTGCCAGCAGCCAAGCTCTAGCGGAGACCTACGAGCAGTACTTC. The rearrangement joins TRBV4-2 to TRBJ2-7; TRBD2 agrees at 7 bases. The CDR3 length is 15 residues. After removal of 1 base from V and 2 bases from J, the junction contained 5 bases not matched to a gene. CDR1 is LGHNA and CDR2 is YNFKEQ in the germline V gene.

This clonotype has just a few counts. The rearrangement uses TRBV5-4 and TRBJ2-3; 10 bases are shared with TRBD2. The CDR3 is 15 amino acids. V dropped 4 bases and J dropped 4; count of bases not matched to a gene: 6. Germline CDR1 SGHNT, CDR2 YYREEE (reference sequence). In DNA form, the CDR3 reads TGTGCCAGCAGCGCTGCTAGCGGGAGCTCAGATACGCAGTATTTT. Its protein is CASSAASGSSDTQYF.

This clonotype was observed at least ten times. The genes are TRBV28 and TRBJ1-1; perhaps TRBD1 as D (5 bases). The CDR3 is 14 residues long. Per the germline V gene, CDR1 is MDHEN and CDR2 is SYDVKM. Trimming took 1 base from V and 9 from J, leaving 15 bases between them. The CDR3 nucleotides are TGTGCCAGCAGTTTATCTCATAGGGGATACCAAGCTTTCTTT. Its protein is CASSLSHRGYQAFF.

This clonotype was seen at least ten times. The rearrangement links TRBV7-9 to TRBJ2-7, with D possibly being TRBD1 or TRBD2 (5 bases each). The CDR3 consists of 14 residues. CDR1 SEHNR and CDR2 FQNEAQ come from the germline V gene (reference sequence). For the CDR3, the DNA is TGTGCTAAGCCTGGGACCTTCAGCTCCTACGAGCAGTACTTC. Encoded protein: CAKPGTFSSYEQYF.

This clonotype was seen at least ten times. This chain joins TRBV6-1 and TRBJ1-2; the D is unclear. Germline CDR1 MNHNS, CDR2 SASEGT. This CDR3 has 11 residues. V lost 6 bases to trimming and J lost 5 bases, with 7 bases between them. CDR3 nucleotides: TGTGCCAGCAGCCAGAGATATGGCTACACCTTC. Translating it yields CASSQRYGYTF.